This T cell receptor beta chain comes out of a study of CD8 T cells in ankylosing spondylitis. Study-level findings and limits: Reports of some motif variants in reactive arthritis synovial fluid and blood predate this one.

TCRdb ran MiXCR on the 5' RACE reads and lists one entry per CDR3 protein. The sample lists 350,000 or so distinct CDR3 sequences; about 15% were seen once. Trimming removed 0 bases from V and 3 bases from J, with 6 bases in between. CDR1 is SGHDT and CDR2 is YYEEEE in the germline V gene. The CDR3 runs 13 residues. As to this clonotype: Antigen unknown.

The sequence came from a male donor with ankylosing spondylitis or in good health (not recorded which). The V call is TRBV5-6, the J call TRBJ1-1; a possible D gene is TRBD1 (6 bases). Material for sequencing was blood, either unsorted or a sorted T cell fraction (not recorded which). The CDR3 DNA is TGTGCCAGCAGCTTGGGGACAGACACTGAAGCTTTCTTT. Its protein product is CASSLGTDTEAFF.